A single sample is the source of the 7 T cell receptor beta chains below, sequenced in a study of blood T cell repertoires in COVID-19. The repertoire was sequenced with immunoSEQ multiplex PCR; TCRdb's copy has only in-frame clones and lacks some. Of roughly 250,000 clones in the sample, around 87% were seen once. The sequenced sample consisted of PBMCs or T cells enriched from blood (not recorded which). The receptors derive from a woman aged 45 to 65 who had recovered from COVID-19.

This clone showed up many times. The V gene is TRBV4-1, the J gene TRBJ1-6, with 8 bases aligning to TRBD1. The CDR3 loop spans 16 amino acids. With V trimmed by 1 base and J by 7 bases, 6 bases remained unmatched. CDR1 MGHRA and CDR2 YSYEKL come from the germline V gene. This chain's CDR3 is CASSQGPRDRNSPLHF. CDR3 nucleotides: TGCGCCAGCAGCCAAGGTCCCCGGGACAGGAATTCACCCCTCCACTTT.

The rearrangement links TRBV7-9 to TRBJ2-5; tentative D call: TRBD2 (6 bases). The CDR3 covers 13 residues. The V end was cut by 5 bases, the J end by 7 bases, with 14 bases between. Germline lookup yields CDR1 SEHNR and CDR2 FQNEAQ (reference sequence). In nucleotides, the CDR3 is TGTGCCAGCAGCAACTCGGAGGGCGGGACCCAGTACTTC. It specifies CASSNSEGGTQYF.

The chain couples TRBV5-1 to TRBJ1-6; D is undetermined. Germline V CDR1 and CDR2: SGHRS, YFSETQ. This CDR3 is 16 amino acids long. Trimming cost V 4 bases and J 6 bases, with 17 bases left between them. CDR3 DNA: TGCGCCAGCAGCCCCGAATTCCTAAAGTTTAATTCACCCCTCCACTTT. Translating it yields CASSPEFLKFNSPLHF.

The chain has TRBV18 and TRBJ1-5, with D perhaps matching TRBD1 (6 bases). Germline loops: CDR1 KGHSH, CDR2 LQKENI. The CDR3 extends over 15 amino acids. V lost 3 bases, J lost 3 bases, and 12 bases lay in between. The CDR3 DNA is TGTGCCAGCTCACCCGACAGGCCGACCAATCAGCCCCAGCATTTT. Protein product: CASSPDRPTNQPQHF.

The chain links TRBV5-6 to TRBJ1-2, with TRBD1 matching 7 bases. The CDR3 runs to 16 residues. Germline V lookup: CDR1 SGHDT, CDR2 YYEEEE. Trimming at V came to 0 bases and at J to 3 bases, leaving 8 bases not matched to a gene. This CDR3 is CASSLDLAGGDYGYTF. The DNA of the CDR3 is TGTGCCAGCAGCTTGGATCTCGCAGGGGGTGACTATGGCTACACCTTC.

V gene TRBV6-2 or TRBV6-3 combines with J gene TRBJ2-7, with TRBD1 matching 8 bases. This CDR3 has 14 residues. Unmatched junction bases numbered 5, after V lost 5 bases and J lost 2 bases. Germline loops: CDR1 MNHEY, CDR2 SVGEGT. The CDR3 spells CASSTRTGTYEQYF. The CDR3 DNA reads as TGTGCCAGCAGTACCCGGACAGGGACCTACGAGCAGTACTTC.

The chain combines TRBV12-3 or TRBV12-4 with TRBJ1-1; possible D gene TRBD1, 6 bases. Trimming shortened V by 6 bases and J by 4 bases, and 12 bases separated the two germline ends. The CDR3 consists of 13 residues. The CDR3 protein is CASRPGDGTEAFF. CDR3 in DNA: TGTGCCAGCAGACCAGGGGACGGCACTGAAGCTTTCTTT.